The clone carrying this T cell receptor beta chain was picked up many times. This entry is derived from a study of T cells in Graves' hyperthyroidism and ophthalmopathy. The germline CDR1 and CDR2 sequences are SGHNT and YENEEA. The CDR3 is 13 residues long. Trimming took 4 bases from V and 3 from J, leaving 10 bases between them. Amplification targeted TCR beta CDR3 regions from RNA transcripts. Primed by the HTBI set, a first-round RT-PCR was run on the TCR CDR3. TCRdb passed the multiplex PCR reads through MiXCR, listing each CDR3 protein once. The sample yields fewer than 800,000 distinct CDR3 sequences, roughly 17% seen once.

Sequencing was done on a sample of blood. The V call is TRBV11-3, the J call TRBJ2-7; TRBD2 might be the D (5 bases). The clonotype originates from a man aged 18 to 35 with Graves' hyperthyroidism. This CDR3 reads CASSSTGDYEQYF. The CDR3 nucleotides read TGTGCCAGCAGCTCGACCGGGGACTACGAGCAGTACTTC.